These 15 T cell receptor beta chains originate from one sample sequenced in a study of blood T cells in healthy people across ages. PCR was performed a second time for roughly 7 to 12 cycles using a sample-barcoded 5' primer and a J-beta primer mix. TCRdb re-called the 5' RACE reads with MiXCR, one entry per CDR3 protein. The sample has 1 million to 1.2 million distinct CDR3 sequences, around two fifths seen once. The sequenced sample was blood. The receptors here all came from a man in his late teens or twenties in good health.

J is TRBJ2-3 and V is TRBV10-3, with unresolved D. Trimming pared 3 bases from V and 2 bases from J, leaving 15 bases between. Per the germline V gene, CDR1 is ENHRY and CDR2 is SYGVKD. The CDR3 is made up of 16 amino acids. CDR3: CAISERMSVPTDTQYF. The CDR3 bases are TGTGCCATCAGTGAAAGGATGAGTGTTCCCACAGATACGCAGTATTTT.

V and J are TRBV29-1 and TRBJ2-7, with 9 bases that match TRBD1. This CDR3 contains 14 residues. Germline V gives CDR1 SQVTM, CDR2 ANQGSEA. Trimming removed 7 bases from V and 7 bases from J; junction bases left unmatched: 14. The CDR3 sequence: CSARPGTGFREQYF. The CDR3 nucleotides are TGCAGCGCCCGACCCGGGACAGGGTTTCGTGAGCAGTACTTC.

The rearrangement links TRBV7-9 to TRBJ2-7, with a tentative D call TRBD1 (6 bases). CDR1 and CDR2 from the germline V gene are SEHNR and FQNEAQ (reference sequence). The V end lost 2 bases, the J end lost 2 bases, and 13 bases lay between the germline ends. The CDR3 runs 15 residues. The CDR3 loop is CASSLSGDRPYEQYF. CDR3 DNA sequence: TGTGCCAGCAGCTTATCAGGGGATCGTCCCTACGAGCAGTACTTC.

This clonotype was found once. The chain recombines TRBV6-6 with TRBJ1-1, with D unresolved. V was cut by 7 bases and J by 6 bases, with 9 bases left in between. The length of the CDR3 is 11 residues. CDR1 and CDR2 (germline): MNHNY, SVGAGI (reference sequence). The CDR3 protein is CASKDGAEAFF. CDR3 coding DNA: TGTGCCAGCAAGGATGGTGCTGAAGCTTTCTTT.

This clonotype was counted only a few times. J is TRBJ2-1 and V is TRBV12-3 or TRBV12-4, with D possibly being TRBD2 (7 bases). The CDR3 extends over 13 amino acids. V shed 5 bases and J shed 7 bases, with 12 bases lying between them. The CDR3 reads CASSRGAENEQFF. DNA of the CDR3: TGTGCCAGCAGTCGGGGGGCGGAGAATGAGCAGTTCTTC.

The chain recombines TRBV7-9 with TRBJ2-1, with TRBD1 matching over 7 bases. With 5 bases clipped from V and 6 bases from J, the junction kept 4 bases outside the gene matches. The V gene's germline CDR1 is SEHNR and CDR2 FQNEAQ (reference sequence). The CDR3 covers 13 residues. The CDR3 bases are TGTGCCAGCAGCCAAAGACAGGGCAATGAGCAGTTCTTC. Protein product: CASSQRQGNEQFF.

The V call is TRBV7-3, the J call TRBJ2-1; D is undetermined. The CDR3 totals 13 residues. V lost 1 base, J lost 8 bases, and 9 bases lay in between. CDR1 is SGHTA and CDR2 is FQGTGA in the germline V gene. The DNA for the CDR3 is TGTGCCAGCAGCTTAAATGAGGTCGATGAGCAGTTCTTC. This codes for CASSLNEVDEQFF.

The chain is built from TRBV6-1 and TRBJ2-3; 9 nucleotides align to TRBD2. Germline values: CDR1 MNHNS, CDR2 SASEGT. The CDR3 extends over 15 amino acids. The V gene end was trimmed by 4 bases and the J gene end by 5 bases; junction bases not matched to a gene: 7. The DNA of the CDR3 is TGTGCCAGCAGTGCTAGCGGGGCGAGGGGAGATACGCAGTATTTT. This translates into CASSASGARGDTQYF.

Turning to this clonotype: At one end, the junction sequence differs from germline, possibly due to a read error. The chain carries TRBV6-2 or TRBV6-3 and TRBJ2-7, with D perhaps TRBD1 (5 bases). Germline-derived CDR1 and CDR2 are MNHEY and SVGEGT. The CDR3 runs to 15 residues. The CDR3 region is CTSSYPIGASYEQYF. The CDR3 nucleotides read TGTACCAGCAGTTACCCCATAGGGGCCTCCTACGAGCAGTACTTC.

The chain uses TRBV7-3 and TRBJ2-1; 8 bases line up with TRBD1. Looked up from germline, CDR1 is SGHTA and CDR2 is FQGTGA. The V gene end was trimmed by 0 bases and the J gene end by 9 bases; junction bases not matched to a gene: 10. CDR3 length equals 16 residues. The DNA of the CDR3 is TGTGCCAGCAGCTTAACGGCAGTACAGGGGGTAGGTGAGCAGTTCTTC. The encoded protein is CASSLTAVQGVGEQFF.

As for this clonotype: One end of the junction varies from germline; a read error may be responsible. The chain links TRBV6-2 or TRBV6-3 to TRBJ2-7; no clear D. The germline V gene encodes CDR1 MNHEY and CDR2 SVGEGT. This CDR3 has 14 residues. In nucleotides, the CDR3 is TGTGTCAGCAGGCGGACGCTCCCATCCTACGAGCAGTACTTC. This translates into CVSRRTLPSYEQYF.

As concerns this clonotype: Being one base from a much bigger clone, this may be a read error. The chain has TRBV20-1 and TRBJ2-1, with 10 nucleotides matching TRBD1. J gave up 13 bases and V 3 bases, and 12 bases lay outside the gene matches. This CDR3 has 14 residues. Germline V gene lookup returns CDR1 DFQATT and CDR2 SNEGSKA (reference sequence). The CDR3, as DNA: TGCAGTGCTAGCTGGACAGGGGGGAAGGAGACCCAGTTCTTC. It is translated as CSASWTGGKETQFF.

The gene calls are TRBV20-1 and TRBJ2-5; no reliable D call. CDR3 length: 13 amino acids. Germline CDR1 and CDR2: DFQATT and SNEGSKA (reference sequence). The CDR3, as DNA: TGCCGCTGGCGACCGCTAGATAGTAATGAGCAGTACTTC. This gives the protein CRWRPLDSNEQYF.

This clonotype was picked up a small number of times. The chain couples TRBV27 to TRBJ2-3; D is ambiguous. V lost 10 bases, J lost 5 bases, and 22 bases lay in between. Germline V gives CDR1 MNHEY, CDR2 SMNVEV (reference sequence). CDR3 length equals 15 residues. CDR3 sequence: CATQPGWAFGDTQYF. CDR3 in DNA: TGTGCCACACAGCCCGGATGGGCGTTTGGAGATACGCAGTATTTT.

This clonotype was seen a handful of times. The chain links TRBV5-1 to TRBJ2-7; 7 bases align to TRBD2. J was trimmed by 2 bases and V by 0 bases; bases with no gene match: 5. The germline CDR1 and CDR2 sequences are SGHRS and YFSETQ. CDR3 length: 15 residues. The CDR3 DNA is TGCGCCAGCAGCTTGGCAGGCGGGGGACCCTACGAGCAGTACTTC. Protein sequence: CASSLAGGGPYEQYF.